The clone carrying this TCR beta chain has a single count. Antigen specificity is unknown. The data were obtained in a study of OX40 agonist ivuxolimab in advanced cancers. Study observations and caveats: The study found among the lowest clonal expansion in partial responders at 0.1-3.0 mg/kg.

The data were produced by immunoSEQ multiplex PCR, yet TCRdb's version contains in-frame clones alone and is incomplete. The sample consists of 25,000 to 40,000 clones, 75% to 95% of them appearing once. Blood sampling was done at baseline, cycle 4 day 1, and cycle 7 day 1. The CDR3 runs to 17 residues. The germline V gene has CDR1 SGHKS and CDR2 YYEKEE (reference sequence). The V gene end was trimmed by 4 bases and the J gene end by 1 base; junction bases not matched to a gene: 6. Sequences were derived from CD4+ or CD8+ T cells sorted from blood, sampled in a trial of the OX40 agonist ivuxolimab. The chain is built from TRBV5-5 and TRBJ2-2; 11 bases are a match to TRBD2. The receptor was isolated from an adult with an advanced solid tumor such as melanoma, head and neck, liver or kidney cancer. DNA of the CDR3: TGTGCCAGCAGCATTCGACTAGCGGGATTGAACACCGGGGAGCTGTTTTTT. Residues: CASSIRLAGLNTGELFF.